One and the same sample provided the 10 T cell receptor beta chains below, sequenced in a study of yellow fever vaccine responses in identical twins. From the RT-PCR reads, TCRdb called clonotypes with MiXCR, one entry per CDR3 protein. Here the sample spans about 6,000 distinct CDR3 sequences, approximately 65% being singletons. The sample here was T cells from blood (PBMCs), unsorted or a sorted subset (not recorded which), taken before or after yellow fever vaccination (not recorded which). The receptors shown here come from a woman in her late teens or twenties who received the yellow fever vaccine.

The V gene is TRBV10-1, the J gene TRBJ2-3; 11 positions match TRBD2. V was clipped by 2 bases and J by 5 bases; unmatched bases: 15. Germline V gene data show CDR1 as WNHNN and CDR2 as SYGVQD (reference sequence). CDR3 length: 19 amino acids. CDR3 coding DNA: TGCGCCAGCAGTGAGCGACCCCCTCTACTAGCGGGGGTTGGAGATACGCAGTATTTT. It translates to CASSERPPLLAGVGDTQYF.

V usage is TRBV2 and J usage is TRBJ1-3, with 8 bases matching TRBD1. Germline trimming cut 7 bases from V and 3 bases from J; bases unmatched to any gene: 8. CDR1 is SNHLY, CDR2 FYNNEI, per germline. The CDR3 is made up of 15 amino acids. Written as DNA, the CDR3 is TGTGCCAGCACAAGCCCCAGGGGGCTTGGAAACACCATATATTTT. Amino acid sequence: CASTSPRGLGNTIYF.

This clonotype was seen a handful of times. The chain joins TRBV9 to TRBJ1-2; no definite D call. This CDR3 region has 16 residues. The V end lost 4 bases, the J end lost 7 bases, and 23 bases lay between the germline ends. Germline V CDR1 and CDR2: SGDLS, YYNGEE. The CDR3 spells CASSHPGSSLLGGYTF. For the CDR3, the DNA is TGTGCCAGCAGCCATCCAGGATCCTCCCTCCTTGGTGGCTACACCTTC.

This clonotype has just a few counts. CDR3 residues: CAISEARGNTEAFF. In DNA, the CDR3 is TGTGCCATCAGTGAGGCCAGGGGGAACACTGAAGCTTTCTTT. This rearrangement joins TRBV10-3 to TRBJ1-1; a weak D match, TRBD1 (6 bases). This CDR3 has 14 residues. Per the germline V gene, CDR1 is ENHRY and CDR2 is SYGVKD. The V and J ends lost 2 bases and 1 base respectively, with 8 bases between them.

The CDR3 is CASSSSGAQETQYF. CDR3 DNA: TGCGCCAGCAGCTCCTCGGGGGCCCAAGAGACCCAGTACTTC. The chain recombines TRBV5-1 with TRBJ2-5; D possibly uses TRBD1 or TRBD2 (6 bases each). Germline V gene data show CDR1 as SGHRS and CDR2 as YFSETQ. The CDR3 spans 14 residues. Between the trimmed V and J ends, which lost 3 bases and 1 base, there was a span of 10 bases.

The chain joins TRBV7-3 to TRBJ2-1; 13 bases agree with TRBD2. Germline V gene lookup returns CDR1 SGHTA and CDR2 FQGTGA. The ends lost 1 base at V and 6 bases at J; junction bases unmatched: 9. The CDR3 has 18 amino acids. CDR3 in amino acids: CASSLNPQLAGGRNEQFF. CDR3 nucleotides: TGTGCCAGCAGCTTAAATCCGCAACTAGCGGGGGGGCGCAATGAGCAGTTCTTC.

The chain has TRBV11-1 and TRBJ2-1; weak D call: TRBD2 (7 bases). Deletions cut 5 bases from V and 8 bases from J, with 13 bases between. CDR1 is SGHAT and CDR2 is FQDESV in the germline V gene (reference sequence). There are 13 residues in the CDR3. The CDR3 is CASSPGGGDEQFF. As DNA, the CDR3 is TGTGCCAGCAGCCCGGGCGGGGGCGATGAGCAGTTCTTC.

V usage is TRBV24-1 and J usage is TRBJ2-1, with D perhaps matching TRBD1 (6 bases). This CDR3 contains 12 residues. V lost 1 base to trimming and J lost 13 bases, with 10 bases between them. Per germline, CDR1 KGHDR and CDR2 SFDVKD. CDR3 sequence (DNA): TGTGCCACCAGTGATTTACAGGGCATACAGTTCTTC. Translation gives CATSDLQGIQFF.

The chain combines TRBV29-1 with TRBJ2-3, with no clear D. Germline V gene lookup returns CDR1 SQVTM and CDR2 ANQGSEA. The V end was cut by 5 bases, the J end by 0 bases, with 6 bases between. The CDR3 runs to 12 residues. CDR3 loop: CSVTISTDTQYF. Written as DNA, the CDR3 is TGCAGCGTTACTATAAGCACAGATACGCAGTATTTT.

CDR3: CASSYSGQVYGYTF. In DNA, the CDR3 is TGTGCCAGCAGTTACTCGGGACAGGTCTATGGCTACACCTTC. The V and J genes are TRBV6-5 and TRBJ1-2; 8 nucleotides align to TRBD1. Germline V gene lookup returns CDR1 MNHEY and CDR2 SVGAGI. V dropped 0 bases and J dropped 4; count of bases not matched to a gene: 1. The CDR3 runs to 14 residues.